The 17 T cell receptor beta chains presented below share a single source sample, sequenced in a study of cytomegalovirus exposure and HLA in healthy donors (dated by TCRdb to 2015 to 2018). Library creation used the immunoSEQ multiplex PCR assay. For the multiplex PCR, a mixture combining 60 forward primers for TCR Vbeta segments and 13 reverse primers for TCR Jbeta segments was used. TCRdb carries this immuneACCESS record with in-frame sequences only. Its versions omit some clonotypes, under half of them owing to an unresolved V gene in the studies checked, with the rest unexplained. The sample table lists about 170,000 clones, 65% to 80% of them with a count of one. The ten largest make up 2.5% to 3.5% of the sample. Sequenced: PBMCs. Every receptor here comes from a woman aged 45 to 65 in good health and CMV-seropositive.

The CDR3 spells CASSIRREVGGYTF. The CDR3 bases are TGCGCCAGCAGCATCAGACGGGAGGTTGGCGGCTACACCTTC. The rearrangement links TRBV5-1 to TRBJ1-2; D is unresolved. CDR1 and CDR2 (germline): SGHRS, YFSETQ. The CDR3 spans 14 residues. The ends were cut back, 4 bases at V and 8 bases at J, with 18 bases in the middle. The full variable domain, in which reference TRBV5-1 and TRBJ1-2 provide the parts outside the CDR3, is KAGVTQTPRYLIKTRGQQVTLSCSPISGHRSVSWYQQTPGQGLQFLFEYFSETQRNKGNFPGRFSGRQFSNSRSEMNVSTLELGDSALYLCASSIRREVGGYTFGSGTRLTVV.

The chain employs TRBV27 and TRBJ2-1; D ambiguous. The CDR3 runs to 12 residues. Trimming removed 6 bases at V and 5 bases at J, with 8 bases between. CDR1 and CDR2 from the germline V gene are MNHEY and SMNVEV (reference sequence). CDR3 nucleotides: TGTGCCAGCAGGACATACAACAATGAGCAGTTCTTC. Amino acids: CASRTYNNEQFF.

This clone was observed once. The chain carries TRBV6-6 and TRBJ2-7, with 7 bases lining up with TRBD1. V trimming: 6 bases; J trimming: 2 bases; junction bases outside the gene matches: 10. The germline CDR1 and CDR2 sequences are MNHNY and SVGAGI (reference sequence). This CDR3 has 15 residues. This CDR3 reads CASRRDQGQTYEQYF. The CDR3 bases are TGTGCCAGCAGACGGGACCAGGGACAGACCTACGAGCAGTACTTC.

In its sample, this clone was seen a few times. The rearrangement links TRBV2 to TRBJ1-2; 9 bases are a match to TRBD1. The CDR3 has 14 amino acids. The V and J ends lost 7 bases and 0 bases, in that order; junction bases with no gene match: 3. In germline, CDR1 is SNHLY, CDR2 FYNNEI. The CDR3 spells CASTRTGANYGYTF. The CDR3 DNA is TGTGCCAGCACCAGGACAGGGGCTAACTATGGCTACACCTTC.

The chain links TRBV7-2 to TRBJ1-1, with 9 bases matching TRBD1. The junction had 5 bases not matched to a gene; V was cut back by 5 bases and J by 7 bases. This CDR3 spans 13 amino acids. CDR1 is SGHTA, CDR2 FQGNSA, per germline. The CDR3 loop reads CASSPGQGLEAFF. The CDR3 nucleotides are TGTGCCAGCAGCCCGGGACAGGGACTTGAAGCTTTCTTT.

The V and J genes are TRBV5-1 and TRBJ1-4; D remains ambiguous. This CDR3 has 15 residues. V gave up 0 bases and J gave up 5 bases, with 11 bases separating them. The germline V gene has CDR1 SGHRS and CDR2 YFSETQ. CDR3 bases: TGCGCCAGCAGCTTGGGACCCGGGGAAAATGAAAAACTGTTTTTT. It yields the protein CASSLGPGENEKLFF.

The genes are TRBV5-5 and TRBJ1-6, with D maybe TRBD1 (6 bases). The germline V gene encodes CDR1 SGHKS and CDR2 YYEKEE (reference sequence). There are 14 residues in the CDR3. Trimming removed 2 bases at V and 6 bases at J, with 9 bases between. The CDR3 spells CASSFGTLNSPLHF. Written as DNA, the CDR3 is TGTGCCAGCAGCTTCGGGACACTTAATTCACCCCTCCACTTT.

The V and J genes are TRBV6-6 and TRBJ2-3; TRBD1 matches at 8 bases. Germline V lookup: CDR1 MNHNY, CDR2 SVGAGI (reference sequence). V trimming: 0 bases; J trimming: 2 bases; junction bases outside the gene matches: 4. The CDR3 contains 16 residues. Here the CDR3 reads CASSYSDRDPTDTQYF. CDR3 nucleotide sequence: TGTGCCAGCAGTTACTCGGACAGGGATCCCACAGATACGCAGTATTTT.

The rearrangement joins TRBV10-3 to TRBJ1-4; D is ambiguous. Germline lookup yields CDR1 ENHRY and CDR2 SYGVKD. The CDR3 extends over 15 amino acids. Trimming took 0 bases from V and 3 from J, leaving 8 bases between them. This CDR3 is CAISESSEANEKLFF. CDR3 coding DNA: TGTGCCATCAGTGAGTCTTCAGAAGCTAATGAAAAACTGTTTTTT.

CDR3 bases: TGTGCCAGCAGTCTTGCAGGGTCCGAGCAGTACTTC. Translating gives CASSLAGSEQYF. V and J are TRBV2 and TRBJ2-5, with a weak D call TRBD1 (5 bases). The DNA matches TRBJ2-7 better at its end, which makes the J call doubtful. CDR3 size: 12 residues. The V gene's germline CDR1 is SNHLY and CDR2 FYNNEI.

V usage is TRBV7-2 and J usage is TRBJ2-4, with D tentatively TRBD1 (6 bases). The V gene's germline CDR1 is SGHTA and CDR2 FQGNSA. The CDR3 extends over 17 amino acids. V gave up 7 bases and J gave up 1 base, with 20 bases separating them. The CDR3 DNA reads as TGTGCCAGCACCCCTACAAAGGACAGTAGGGCCAAAAACATTCAGTACTTC. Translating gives CASTPTKDSRAKNIQYF.

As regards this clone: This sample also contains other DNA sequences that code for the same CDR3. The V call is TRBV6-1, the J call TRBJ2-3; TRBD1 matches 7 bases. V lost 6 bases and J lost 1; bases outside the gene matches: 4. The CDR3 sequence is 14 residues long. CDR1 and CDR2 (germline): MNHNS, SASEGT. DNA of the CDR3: TGTGCCAGCAGCCCCGGACAGGGCACAGATACGCAGTATTTT. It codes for CASSPGQGTDTQYF.

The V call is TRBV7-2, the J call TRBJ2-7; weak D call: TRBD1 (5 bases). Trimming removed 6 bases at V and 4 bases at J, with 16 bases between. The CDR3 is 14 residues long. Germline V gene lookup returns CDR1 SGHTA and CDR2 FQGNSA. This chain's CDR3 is CASSTRQLSYEQYF. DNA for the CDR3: TGTGCCAGCAGTACCCGACAGCTCAGTTACGAGCAGTACTTC.

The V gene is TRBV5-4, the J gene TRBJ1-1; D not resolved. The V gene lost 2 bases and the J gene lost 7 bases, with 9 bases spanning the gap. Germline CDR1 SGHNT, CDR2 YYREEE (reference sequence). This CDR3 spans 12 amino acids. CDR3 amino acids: CASSFNSIEAFF. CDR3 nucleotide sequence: TGTGCCAGCAGCTTCAACAGTATTGAAGCTTTCTTT.

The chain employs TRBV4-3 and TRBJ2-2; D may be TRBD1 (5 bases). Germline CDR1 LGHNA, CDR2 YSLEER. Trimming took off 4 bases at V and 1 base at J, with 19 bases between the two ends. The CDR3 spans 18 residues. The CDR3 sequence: CASSRRDSHFMNTGELFF. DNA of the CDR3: TGCGCCAGCAGCCGAAGAGACAGCCACTTCATGAACACCGGGGAGCTGTTTTTT.

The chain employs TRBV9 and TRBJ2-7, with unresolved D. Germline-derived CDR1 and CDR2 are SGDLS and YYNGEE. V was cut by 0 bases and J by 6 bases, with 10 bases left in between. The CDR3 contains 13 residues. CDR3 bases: TGTGCCAGCAGCGTAGACAGCAGTCGCGAGCAGTACTTC. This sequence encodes CASSVDSSREQYF.

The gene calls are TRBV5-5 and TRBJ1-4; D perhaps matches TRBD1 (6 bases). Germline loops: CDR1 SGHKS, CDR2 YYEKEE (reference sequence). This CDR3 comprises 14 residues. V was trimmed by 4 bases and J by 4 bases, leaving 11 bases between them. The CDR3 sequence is CASSPADSNEKLFF. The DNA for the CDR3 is TGTGCCAGCAGCCCCGCGGACAGTAATGAAAAACTGTTTTTT.